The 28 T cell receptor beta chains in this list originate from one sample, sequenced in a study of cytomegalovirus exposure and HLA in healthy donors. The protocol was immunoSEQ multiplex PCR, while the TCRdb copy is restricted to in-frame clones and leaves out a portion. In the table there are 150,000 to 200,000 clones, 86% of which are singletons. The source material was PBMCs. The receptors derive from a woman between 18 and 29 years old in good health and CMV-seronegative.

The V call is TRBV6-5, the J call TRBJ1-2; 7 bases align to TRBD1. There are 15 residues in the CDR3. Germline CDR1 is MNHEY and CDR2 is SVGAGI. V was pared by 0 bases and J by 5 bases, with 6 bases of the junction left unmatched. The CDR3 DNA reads TGTGCCAGCAGTTACTCAGGGGACAGAATTTATGGCTACACCTTC. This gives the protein CASSYSGDRIYGYTF.

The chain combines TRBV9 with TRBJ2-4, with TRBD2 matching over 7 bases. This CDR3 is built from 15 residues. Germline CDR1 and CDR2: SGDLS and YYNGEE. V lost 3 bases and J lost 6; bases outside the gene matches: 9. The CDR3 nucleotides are TGTGCCAGCAGCGCGATCCTCGGGGGGATAAACATTCAGTACTTC. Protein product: CASSAILGGINIQYF.

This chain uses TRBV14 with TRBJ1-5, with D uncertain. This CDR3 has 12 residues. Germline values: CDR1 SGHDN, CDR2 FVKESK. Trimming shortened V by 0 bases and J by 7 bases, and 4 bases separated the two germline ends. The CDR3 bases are TGTGCCAGCAGCCAAGACTCGCAGCCCCAGCATTTT. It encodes CASSQDSQPQHF.

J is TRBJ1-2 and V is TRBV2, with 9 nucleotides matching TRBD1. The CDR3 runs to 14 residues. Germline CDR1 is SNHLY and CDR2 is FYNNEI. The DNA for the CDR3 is TGTGCGTTCCCCGGGACAGGGAAAGGTTTTGGCTACACCTTC. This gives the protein CAFPGTGKGFGYTF. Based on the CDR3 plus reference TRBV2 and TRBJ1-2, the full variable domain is EPEVTQTPSHQVTQMGQEVILRCVPISNHLYFYWYRQILGQKVEFLVSFYNNEISEKSEIFDDQFSVERPDGSNFTLKIRSTKLEDSAMYFCAFPGTGKGFGYTFGSGTRLTVV.

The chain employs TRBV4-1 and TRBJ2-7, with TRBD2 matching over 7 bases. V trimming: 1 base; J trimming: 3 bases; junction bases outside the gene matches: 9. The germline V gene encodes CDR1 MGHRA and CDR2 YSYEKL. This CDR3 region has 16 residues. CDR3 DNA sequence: TGCGCCAGCAGCCAAGTTCAAGGGACTACGCTCTACGAGCAGTACTTC. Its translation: CASSQVQGTTLYEQYF.

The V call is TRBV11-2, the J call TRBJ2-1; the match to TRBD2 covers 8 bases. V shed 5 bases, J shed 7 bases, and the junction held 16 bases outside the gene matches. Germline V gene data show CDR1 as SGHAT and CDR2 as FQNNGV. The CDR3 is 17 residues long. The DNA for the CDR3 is TGTGCCAGCAGCCGCAGCTTTTTAGCGGGAAGGATAAATGAGCAGTTCTTC. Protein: CASSRSFLAGRINEQFF.

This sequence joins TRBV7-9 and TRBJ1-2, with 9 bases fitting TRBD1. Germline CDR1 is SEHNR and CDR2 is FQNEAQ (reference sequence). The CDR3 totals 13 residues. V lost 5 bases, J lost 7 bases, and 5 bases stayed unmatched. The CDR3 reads CASSGTGGLGYTF. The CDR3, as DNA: TGTGCCAGCAGCGGAACAGGGGGCCTTGGCTACACCTTC.

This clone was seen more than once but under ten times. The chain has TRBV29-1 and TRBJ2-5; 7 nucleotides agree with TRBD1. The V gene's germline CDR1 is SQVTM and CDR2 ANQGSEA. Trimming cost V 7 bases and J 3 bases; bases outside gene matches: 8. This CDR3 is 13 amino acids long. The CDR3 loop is CSGGGQVEETQYF. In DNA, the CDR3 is TGCAGCGGCGGTGGACAGGTAGAAGAGACCCAGTACTTC.

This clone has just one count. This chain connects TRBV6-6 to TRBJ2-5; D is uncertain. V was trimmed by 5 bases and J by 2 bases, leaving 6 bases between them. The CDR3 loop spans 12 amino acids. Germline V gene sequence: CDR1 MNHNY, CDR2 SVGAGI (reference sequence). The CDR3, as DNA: TGTGCCAGCAGTCAGGCACAAGAGACCCAGTACTTC. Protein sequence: CASSQAQETQYF.

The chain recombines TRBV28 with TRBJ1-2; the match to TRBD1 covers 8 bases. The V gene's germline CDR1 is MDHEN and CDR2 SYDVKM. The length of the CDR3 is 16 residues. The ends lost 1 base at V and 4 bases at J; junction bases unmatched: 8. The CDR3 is CASSLSGGAESYGYTF. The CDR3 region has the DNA TGTGCCAGCAGTTTATCAGGGGGCGCTGAGAGCTATGGCTACACCTTC.

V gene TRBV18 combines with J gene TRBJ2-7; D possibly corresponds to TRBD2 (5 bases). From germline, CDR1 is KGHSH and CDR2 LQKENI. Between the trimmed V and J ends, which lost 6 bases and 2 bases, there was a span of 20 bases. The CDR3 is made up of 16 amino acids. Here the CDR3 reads CASSSTSGTGTYEQYF. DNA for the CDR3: TGTGCCAGCTCCAGCACCTCGGGAACGGGAACCTACGAGCAGTACTTC.

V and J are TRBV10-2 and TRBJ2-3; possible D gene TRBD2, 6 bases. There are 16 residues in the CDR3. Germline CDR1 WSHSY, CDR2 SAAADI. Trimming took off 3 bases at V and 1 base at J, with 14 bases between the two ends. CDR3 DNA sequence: TGCGCCAGCAGTGATAGTAGCGGTCTAGGCACAGATACGCAGTATTTT. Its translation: CASSDSSGLGTDTQYF.

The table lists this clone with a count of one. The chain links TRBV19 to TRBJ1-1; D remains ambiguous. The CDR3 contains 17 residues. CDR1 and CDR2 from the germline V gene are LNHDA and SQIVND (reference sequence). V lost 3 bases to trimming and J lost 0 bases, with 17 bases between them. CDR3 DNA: TGTGCCAGTAGTATCATTTCCCTGCGGGAAATGAACACTGAAGCTTTCTTT. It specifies CASSIISLREMNTEAFF.

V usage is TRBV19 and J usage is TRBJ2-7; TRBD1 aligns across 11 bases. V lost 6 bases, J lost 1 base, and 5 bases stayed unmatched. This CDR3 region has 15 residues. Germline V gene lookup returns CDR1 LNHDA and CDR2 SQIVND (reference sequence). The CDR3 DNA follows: TGTGCCAGTAGCACGGGACAGGGGGTTTCCTACGAGCAGTACTTC. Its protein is CASSTGQGVSYEQYF. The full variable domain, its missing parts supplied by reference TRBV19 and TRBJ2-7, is DGGITQSPKYLFRKEGQNVTLSCEQNLNHDAMYWYRQDPGQGLRLIYYSQIVNDFQKGDIAEGYSVSREKKESFPLTVTSAQKNPTAFYLCASSTGQGVSYEQYFGPGTRLTVT.

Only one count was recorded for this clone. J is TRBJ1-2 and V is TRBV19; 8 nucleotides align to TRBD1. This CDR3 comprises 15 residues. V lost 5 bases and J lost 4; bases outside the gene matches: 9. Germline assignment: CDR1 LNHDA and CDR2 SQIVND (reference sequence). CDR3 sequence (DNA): TGTGCCAGTAGTCTTACCACAGGGGGTCTCTATGGCTACACCTTC. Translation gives CASSLTTGGLYGYTF.

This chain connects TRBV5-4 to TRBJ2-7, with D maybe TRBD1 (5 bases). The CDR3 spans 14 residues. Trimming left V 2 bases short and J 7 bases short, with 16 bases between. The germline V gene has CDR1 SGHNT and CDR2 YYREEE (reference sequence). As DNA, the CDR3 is TGTGCCAGCAGCTTTGACAGCACAAGACGGGAGCAGTACTTC. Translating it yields CASSFDSTRREQYF.

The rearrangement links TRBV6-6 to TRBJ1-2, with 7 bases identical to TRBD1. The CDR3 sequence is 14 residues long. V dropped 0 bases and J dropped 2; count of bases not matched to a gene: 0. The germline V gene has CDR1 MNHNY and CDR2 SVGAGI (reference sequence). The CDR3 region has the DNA TGTGCCAGCAGTTACTCGACAGGGAACTATGGCTACACCTTC. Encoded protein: CASSYSTGNYGYTF.

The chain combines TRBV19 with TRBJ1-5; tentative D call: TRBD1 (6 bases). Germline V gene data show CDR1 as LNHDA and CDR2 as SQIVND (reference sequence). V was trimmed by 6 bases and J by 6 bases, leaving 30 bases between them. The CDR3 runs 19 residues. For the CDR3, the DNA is TGTGCCAGTAGCTATAGGGACAAGAGGAATGCTCCAGGTGGTCAGCCCCAGCATTTT. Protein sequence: CASSYRDKRNAPGGQPQHF.

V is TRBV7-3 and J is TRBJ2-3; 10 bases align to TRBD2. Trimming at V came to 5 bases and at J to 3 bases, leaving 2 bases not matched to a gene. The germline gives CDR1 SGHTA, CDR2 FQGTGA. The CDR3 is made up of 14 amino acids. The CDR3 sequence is CASSPGLATDTQYF. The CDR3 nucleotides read TGTGCCAGCAGCCCGGGACTAGCGACAGATACGCAGTATTTT.

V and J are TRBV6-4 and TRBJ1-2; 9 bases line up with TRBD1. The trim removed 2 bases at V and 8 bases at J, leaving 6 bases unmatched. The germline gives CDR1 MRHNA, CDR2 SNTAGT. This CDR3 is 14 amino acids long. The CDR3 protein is CASSDMDRGSGYTF. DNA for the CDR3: TGTGCCAGCAGTGACATGGACAGGGGTAGCGGCTACACCTTC.

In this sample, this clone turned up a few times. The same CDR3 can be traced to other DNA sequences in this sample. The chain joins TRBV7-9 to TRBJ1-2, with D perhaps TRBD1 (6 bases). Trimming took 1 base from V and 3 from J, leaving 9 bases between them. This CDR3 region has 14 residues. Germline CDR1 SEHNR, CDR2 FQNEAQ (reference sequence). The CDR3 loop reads CASSLGQGHYGYTF. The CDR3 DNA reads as TGTGCCAGCAGCTTAGGGCAGGGGCACTATGGCTACACCTTC.

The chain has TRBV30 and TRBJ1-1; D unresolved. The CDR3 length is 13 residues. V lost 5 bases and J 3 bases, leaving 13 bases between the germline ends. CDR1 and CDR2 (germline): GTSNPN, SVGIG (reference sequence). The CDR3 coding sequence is TGTGCCTGGCGGATCCGACTGGACACTGAAGCTTTCTTT. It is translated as CAWRIRLDTEAFF.

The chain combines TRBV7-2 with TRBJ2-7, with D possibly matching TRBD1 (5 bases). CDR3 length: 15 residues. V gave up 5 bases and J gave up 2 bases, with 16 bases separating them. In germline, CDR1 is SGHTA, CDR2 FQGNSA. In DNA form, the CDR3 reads TGTGCCAGCAGCAACCAGGGTTTTGGGCCCTACGAGCAGTACTTC. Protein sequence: CASSNQGFGPYEQYF.

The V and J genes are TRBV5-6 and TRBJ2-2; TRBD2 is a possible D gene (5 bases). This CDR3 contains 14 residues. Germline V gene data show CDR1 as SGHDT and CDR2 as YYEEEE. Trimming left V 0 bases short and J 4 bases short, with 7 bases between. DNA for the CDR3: TGTGCCAGCAGCTTGGTAGAGGGCACCGGGGAGCTGTTTTTT. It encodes CASSLVEGTGELFF.

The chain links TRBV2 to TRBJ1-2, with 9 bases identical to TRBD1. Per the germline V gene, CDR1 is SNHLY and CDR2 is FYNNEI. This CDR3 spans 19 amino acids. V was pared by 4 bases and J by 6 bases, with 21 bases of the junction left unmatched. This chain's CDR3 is CASSALGTGGVAHLHGYTF. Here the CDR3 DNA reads TGTGCCAGCAGTGCCCTCGGTACAGGGGGCGTAGCCCACCTCCATGGCTACACCTTC.

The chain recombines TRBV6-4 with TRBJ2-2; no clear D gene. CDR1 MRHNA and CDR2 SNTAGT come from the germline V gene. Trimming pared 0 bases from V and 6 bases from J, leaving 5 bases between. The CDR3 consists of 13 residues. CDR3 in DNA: TGTGCCAGCAGTGACTCGCAGGCCGGGGAGCTGTTTTTT. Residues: CASSDSQAGELFF.

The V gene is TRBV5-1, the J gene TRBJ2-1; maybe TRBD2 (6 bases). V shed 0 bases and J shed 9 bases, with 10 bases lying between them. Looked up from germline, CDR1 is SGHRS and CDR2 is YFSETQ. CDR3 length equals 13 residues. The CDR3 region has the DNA TGCGCCAGCAGCTTGGTGGCCGGGGGTGAGCAGTTCTTC. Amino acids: CASSLVAGGEQFF.

Written as DNA, the CDR3 is TGTGCCAGCAGCGTCCTTCCCGGGACTAGCTACGAGCAGTACTTC. Its protein is CASSVLPGTSYEQYF. The rearrangement uses TRBV9 and TRBJ2-7, with 8 bases lining up with TRBD2. This CDR3 is built from 15 residues. Germline V gene sequence: CDR1 SGDLS, CDR2 YYNGEE. Trimming removed 2 bases from V and 3 bases from J; junction bases left unmatched: 7.